This TCR beta chain was captured in a study of T cells in Graves' hyperthyroidism and ophthalmopathy. The TCR beta CDR3 regions underwent amplification using RNA transcripts as the source. The TCR CDR3 was amplified in a first-round RT-PCR using the HTBI primer set. One entry per CDR3 protein, called by TCRdb with MiXCR from the multiplex PCR reads. Of under 400,000 distinct CDR3 sequences listed, over 15% are singletons. Many counts were recorded for this clonotype. The receptor was derived from a woman aged 45-59 years with Graves' hyperthyroidism. Material: blood.

CDR3 amino acids: CASSLSWLDTEAFF. In DNA form, the CDR3 reads TGTGCCAGCAGCTTAAGTTGGTTGGACACTGAAGCTTTCTTT. V gene TRBV11-2 combines with J gene TRBJ1-1; the D is unclear. CDR1 and CDR2 (germline): SGHAT, FQNNGV. The germline V and J ends were trimmed by 2 bases and 3 bases, with 10 bases remaining between them. This CDR3 has 14 residues.